These T cell receptor beta chains were read from a single sample in a study of blood T cells in healthy people across ages. TCRdb reprocessed the 5' RACE reads via MiXCR and lists one record per CDR3 protein. Among some 1,800,000 distinct CDR3 sequences listed, 30% to 40% were seen once. Sequencing input: blood. The receptors derive from a human donor in good health. The CDR3 runs from the conserved cysteine through the conserved F or W. The order of the fields is V gene, CDR3 length, clone size, J gene, CDR3 protein. The listing skips clone size in some rows; elsewhere it reads once, few, many or a size class.

v_call: TRBV7-8
cdr3_length: 14
clone_size: few
j_call: TRBJ1-1
cdr3_aa: CASSSRDWTERAFF

v_call: TRBV9
cdr3_length: 15
clone_size: -
j_call: TRBJ1-4
cdr3_aa: CASSVGTGFEEKLFF

v_call: TRBV6-4
cdr3_length: 19
clone_size: -
j_call: -
cdr3_aa: CASSEWVPGGRGSMYEQYF

v_call: TRBV7-9
cdr3_length: 16
clone_size: few
j_call: TRBJ2-1
cdr3_aa: CASSLGPKGSYNEQFF

v_call: TRBV7-6
cdr3_length: 15
clone_size: -
j_call: TRBJ1-1
cdr3_aa: CASSLGVGGRTEAFF

v_call: TRBV5-1
cdr3_length: 13
clone_size: -
j_call: TRBJ1-1
cdr3_aa: CASGQGVNTEAFF

v_call: TRBV2
cdr3_length: 12
clone_size: -
j_call: TRBJ2-3
cdr3_aa: CASILLGEMQYF

v_call: TRBV3-1
cdr3_length: 14
clone_size: once
j_call: TRBJ2-1
cdr3_aa: CTSSQTGGDNEQFF

v_call: TRBV6-5
cdr3_length: 16
clone_size: -
j_call: TRBJ2-1
cdr3_aa: CASSLLAGEYPDEQFF

v_call: TRBV6-5
cdr3_length: 14
clone_size: -
j_call: TRBJ2-1
cdr3_aa: CASSWGSRPHEQFF

v_call: TRBV6-5
cdr3_length: 18
clone_size: -
j_call: TRBJ2-5
cdr3_aa: CASSYHSPIQKIEETQYF

v_call: TRBV29-1
cdr3_length: 16
clone_size: -
j_call: TRBJ1-1
cdr3_aa: CSVGVRQGGEGTEAFF

v_call: TRBV9
cdr3_length: 14
clone_size: few
j_call: TRBJ2-7
cdr3_aa: CASSVTSGWGEQYF

v_call: TRBV12-3/TRBV12-4
cdr3_length: 16
clone_size: few
j_call: TRBJ2-3
cdr3_aa: CASSPGLGEELDTQYF

v_call: TRBV5-4
cdr3_length: 16
clone_size: -
j_call: TRBJ1-2
cdr3_aa: CASSLTARGPDYGYTF

v_call: TRBV5-1
cdr3_length: 13
clone_size: -
j_call: TRBJ2-5
cdr3_aa: CASGARSQETQYF

v_call: TRBV14
cdr3_length: 15
clone_size: -
j_call: TRBJ1-2
cdr3_aa: CASRRGQPPNYGYTF

v_call: TRBV15
cdr3_length: 14
clone_size: -
j_call: TRBJ1-5
cdr3_aa: CATSRGRNNQPQHF

v_call: TRBV7-9
cdr3_length: 13
clone_size: -
j_call: TRBJ2-5
cdr3_aa: CASTVSRALEQYF

v_call: TRBV4-3
cdr3_length: 18
clone_size: few
j_call: TRBJ1-2
cdr3_aa: CASSQDRSGDLRDCGYTF

v_call: TRBV7-9
cdr3_length: 17
clone_size: -
j_call: TRBJ2-1
cdr3_aa: CASSLVISTWGYNEQFF

v_call: TRBV6-2/TRBV6-3
cdr3_length: 17
clone_size: few
j_call: TRBJ1-5
cdr3_aa: CASSHDRLRRTNQPQHF

v_call: TRBV4-3
cdr3_length: 14
clone_size: -
j_call: TRBJ2-1
cdr3_aa: CASSPGPTSNEQFF

v_call: TRBV15
cdr3_length: 18
clone_size: few
j_call: TRBJ2-1
cdr3_aa: CATSRGGLAGGLGNEQFF

v_call: TRBV24-1
cdr3_length: 17
clone_size: few
j_call: TRBJ2-3
cdr3_aa: CATSDKSGRGGTDTQYF

v_call: TRBV6-2/TRBV6-3
cdr3_length: 18
clone_size: -
j_call: TRBJ2-6
cdr3_aa: CASSRVLGTLSGANVLTF

v_call: TRBV10-3
cdr3_length: 22
clone_size: -
j_call: TRBJ2-3
cdr3_aa: CAISDPMGGLEAPGLHTDTQYF

v_call: TRBV11-2
cdr3_length: 15
clone_size: -
j_call: TRBJ2-1
cdr3_aa: CASSSPGLAYGEQFF

v_call: TRBV12-3/TRBV12-4
cdr3_length: 15
clone_size: -
j_call: TRBJ2-1
cdr3_aa: CASSSTSGVGLEQFF

v_call: TRBV6-1
cdr3_length: 13
clone_size: -
j_call: TRBJ2-7
cdr3_aa: CASTEQGTYEQYF

v_call: TRBV14
cdr3_length: 14
clone_size: -
j_call: TRBJ1-2
cdr3_aa: CASSQVTGHYGYTF

v_call: TRBV5-1
cdr3_length: 15
clone_size: -
j_call: TRBJ2-3
cdr3_aa: CASSLWPGSPDTQYF

v_call: TRBV5-1
cdr3_length: 14
clone_size: -
j_call: TRBJ2-7
cdr3_aa: CASSFLSGTYEQYF

v_call: TRBV6-4
cdr3_length: 11
clone_size: few
j_call: TRBJ2-5
cdr3_aa: CASDCKETQYF

v_call: TRBV4-2
cdr3_length: 13
clone_size: -
j_call: TRBJ2-1
cdr3_aa: CASSQDRVVEQFF

v_call: TRBV4-1
cdr3_length: 18
clone_size: few
j_call: TRBJ2-7
cdr3_aa: CASSERSGAGGTSYEQYF

v_call: TRBV25-1
cdr3_length: 14
clone_size: -
j_call: TRBJ1-1
cdr3_aa: CASSNVQRNTEAFF

v_call: TRBV6-1
cdr3_length: 14
clone_size: -
j_call: -
cdr3_aa: CASRVSGTVYEQYF

v_call: TRBV6-5
cdr3_length: 13
clone_size: few
j_call: TRBJ1-1
cdr3_aa: CASREIGTLRAFF

v_call: TRBV4-1
cdr3_length: 15
clone_size: many
j_call: TRBJ2-6
cdr3_aa: CASSYSGAGANVLTF

v_call: TRBV10-3
cdr3_length: 15
clone_size: few
j_call: TRBJ2-1
cdr3_aa: CAIRDDRGTYNEQFF

v_call: TRBV7-2
cdr3_length: 15
clone_size: many
j_call: TRBJ2-7
cdr3_aa: CASSLLSGGSYEQYF

v_call: TRBV28
cdr3_length: 14
clone_size: -
j_call: TRBJ2-5
cdr3_aa: CASSSYRAQETQYF

v_call: TRBV6-2/TRBV6-3
cdr3_length: 12
clone_size: few
j_call: TRBJ1-2
cdr3_aa: CARHTTDSRYTF

v_call: TRBV10-3
cdr3_length: 16
clone_size: many
j_call: TRBJ2-1
cdr3_aa: CAISAGGSSSYNEQFF

v_call: TRBV12-3/TRBV12-4
cdr3_length: 19
clone_size: -
j_call: TRBJ2-1
cdr3_aa: CASSLFLAGEQVGGWEQFF

v_call: TRBV4-2
cdr3_length: 15
clone_size: -
j_call: TRBJ1-4
cdr3_aa: CASSLLTGPDEELFF

v_call: TRBV20-1
cdr3_length: 14
clone_size: -
j_call: -
cdr3_aa: CSAKGDSPVREQYF

v_call: TRBV29-1
cdr3_length: 16
clone_size: few
j_call: TRBJ2-5
cdr3_aa: CSVEDPLDSIQETQYF